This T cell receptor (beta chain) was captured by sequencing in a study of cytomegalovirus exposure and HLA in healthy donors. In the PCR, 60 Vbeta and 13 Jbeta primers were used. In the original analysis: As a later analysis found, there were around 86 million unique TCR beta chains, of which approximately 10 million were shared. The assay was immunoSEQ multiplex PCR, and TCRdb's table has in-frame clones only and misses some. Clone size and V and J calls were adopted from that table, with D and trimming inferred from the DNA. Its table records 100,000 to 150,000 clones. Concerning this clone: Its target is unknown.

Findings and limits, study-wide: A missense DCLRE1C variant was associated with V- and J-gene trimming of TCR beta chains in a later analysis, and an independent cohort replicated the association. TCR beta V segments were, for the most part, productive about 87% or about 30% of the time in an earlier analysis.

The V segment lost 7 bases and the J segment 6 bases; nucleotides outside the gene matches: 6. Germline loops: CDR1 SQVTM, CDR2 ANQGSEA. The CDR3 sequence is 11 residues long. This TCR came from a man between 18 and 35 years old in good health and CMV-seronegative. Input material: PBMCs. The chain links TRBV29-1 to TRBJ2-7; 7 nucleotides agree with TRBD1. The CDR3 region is CSARQGAEQYF. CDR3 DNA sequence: TGCAGCGCCCGACAGGGAGCCGAGCAGTACTTC.